This TCR beta chain is from a study of blood T cell repertoires in COVID-19. In the study overall: Nucleic acid was either cDNA or gDNA, and it came from T cells, B-cell-depleted T cells, or PBMCs.

Seattle's cohort entered during active infection and was followed longitudinally. The germline gives CDR1 MNHEY, CDR2 SVGAGI. The CDR3 length is 16 residues. V shed 4 bases, J shed 1 base, and the junction held 5 bases outside the gene matches. In the original analysis: Amplification of reference gene primers provided the estimated nucleated cell counts. Libraries were prepared by immunoSEQ multiplex PCR; TCRdb keeps only in-frame clonotypes and omits some of them. V and J calls and clone size follow that table, whereas D and trimming were derived from the DNA. The profile covers fewer than 300,000 clones, with roughly nine tenths appearing a single time and approximately 2.1% taken by the ten largest.

The clonotype comes from a woman under 40 with COVID-19, enrolled during active disease. The V and J genes are TRBV6-5 and TRBJ2-2, with TRBD1 identical over 8 bases. Sequencing input: peripheral blood. In DNA form, the CDR3 reads TGTGCCAGCAGTTTCGGAGACAGGGGGAACACCGGGGAGCTGTTTTTT. Residues: CASSFGDRGNTGELFF.